The 30 T cell receptor beta chains below were found in one sample sequenced in a study of shared clonotypes between healthy human individuals. CD45RO-negative CD8 cells positively selected for CCR7 made up the naive population, which excluded terminally differentiated effector memory CD45RA+ cells. Sequencing used immunoSEQ multiplex PCR; TCRdb keeps in-frame clones, though not all of them. The sample yields millions of clones, approximately 94% seen once. The material sequenced was naive CD8+ T cells from PBMCs. The receptors here all came from a man in his late teens or twenties in good health. Some clones in this sample may be carry-over from other donors' samples.

V usage is TRBV27 and J usage is TRBJ2-2, with 11 bases matching TRBD2. The CDR3 totals 15 residues. The V gene's germline CDR1 is MNHEY and CDR2 SMNVEV (reference sequence). V lost 6 bases, J lost 5 bases, and 5 bases stayed unmatched. Written as DNA, the CDR3 is TGTGCCAGCAGCTTAGCGGGAGGGTATACCGGGGAGCTGTTTTTT. Translated, it gives CASSLAGGYTGELFF.

The DNA of the CDR3 is TGTGCCAGCAGTTTAGCTGGCGGCTATGGCTACACCTTC. This gives the protein CASSLAGGYGYTF. The chain combines TRBV27 with TRBJ1-2; no clear D gene. The CDR3 covers 13 residues. V shed 2 bases and J shed 4 bases, with 8 bases lying between them. The germline V gene encodes CDR1 MNHEY and CDR2 SMNVEV (reference sequence).

The V gene is TRBV7-6, the J gene TRBJ2-1; D is undetermined. Germline V gene lookup returns CDR1 SGHVS and CDR2 FNYEAQ. V was trimmed by 5 bases and J by 0 bases, leaving 14 bases between them. The CDR3 runs 16 residues. In DNA, the CDR3 is TGTGCCAGCAGCCCATTTCCCCGGAGCTCCTACAATGAGCAGTTCTTC. Encoded protein: CASSPFPRSSYNEQFF.

The chain recombines TRBV5-4 with TRBJ2-2; 8 bases line up with TRBD2. The germline gives CDR1 SGHNT, CDR2 YYREEE (reference sequence). Trimming removed 4 bases from V and 1 base from J; junction bases left unmatched: 6. This CDR3 region has 16 residues. The CDR3 DNA sequence: TGTGCCAGCAGCCGGGGAGCGGGAGAGAACACCGGGGAGCTGTTTTTT. The encoded protein is CASSRGAGENTGELFF.

This chain uses TRBV6-5 with TRBJ2-7; 7 nucleotides align to TRBD2. CDR1 MNHEY and CDR2 SVGAGI come from the germline V gene. J was trimmed by 5 bases and V by 2 bases; bases with no gene match: 3. The CDR3 covers 13 residues. The CDR3 is CASSYGSGNEQYF. The CDR3 bases are TGTGCCAGCAGTTACGGGAGCGGGAACGAGCAGTACTTC.

This clone was observed a few times. This sample also contains other DNA sequences that code for the same CDR3. The V call is TRBV7-8, the J call TRBJ1-1, with D tentatively TRBD1 (6 bases). This CDR3 has 14 amino acids. CDR1 and CDR2 from the germline V gene are SGHVS and FQNEAQ. V lost 3 bases to trimming and J lost 0 bases, with 8 bases between them. In nucleotides, the CDR3 is TGTGCCAGCAGCTTTGGACAGCTGAACACTGAAGCTTTCTTT. As protein: CASSFGQLNTEAFF. Complete variable domain (other parts from reference TRBV7-8 and TRBJ1-1): GAGVSQSPRYKVAKRGQDVALRCDPISGHVSLFWYQQALGQGPEFLTYFQNEAQLDKSGLPSDRFFAERPEGSVSTLKIQRTQQEDSAVYLCASSFGQLNTEAFFGQGTRLTVV.

About this clone itself: Other DNA sequences within the sample encode an identical CDR3. J is TRBJ2-5 and V is TRBV9; 8 nucleotides match TRBD1. Germline CDR1 SGDLS, CDR2 YYNGEE. The CDR3 runs 14 residues. J gave up 1 base and V 2 bases, and 1 base lay outside the gene matches. The CDR3 DNA follows: TGTGCCAGCAGCGTCGACAGGGGCCAAGAGACCCAGTACTTC. It yields the protein CASSVDRGQETQYF.

This clone was picked up one time. At the DNA level, this CDR3 is encoded by other sequences in the same sample as well. J is TRBJ1-1 and V is TRBV6-1, with D perhaps TRBD1 (5 bases). From germline, CDR1 is MNHNS and CDR2 SASEGT. CDR3 size: 13 residues. Trimming pared 0 bases from V and 5 bases from J, leaving 7 bases between. The CDR3 coding sequence is TGTGCCAGCAGTGAAGCGCGGGGGACTGAAGCTTTCTTT. Its protein product is CASSEARGTEAFF.

The rearrangement joins TRBV5-1 to TRBJ2-2; 9 positions match TRBD2. The V segment lost 0 bases and the J segment 4 bases; nucleotides outside the gene matches: 4. Germline values: CDR1 SGHRS, CDR2 YFSETQ. This CDR3 is built from 16 residues. CDR3 region: CASSLEAREGTGELFF. CDR3 bases: TGCGCCAGCAGCTTGGAAGCGCGGGAGGGCACCGGGGAGCTGTTTTTT.

CDR3 region: CASSPGPNTEAFF. The CDR3 region has the DNA TGTGCCAGCAGCCCCGGACCGAACACTGAAGCTTTCTTT. The chain combines TRBV6-5 with TRBJ1-1; no firm D call. The CDR3 covers 13 residues. Looked up from germline, CDR1 is MNHEY and CDR2 is SVGAGI. V gave up 6 bases and J gave up 1 base, with 9 bases separating them.

This rearrangement joins TRBV27 to TRBJ2-1; D is unclear. V lost 1 base, J lost 8 bases, and 9 bases lay in between. This CDR3 comprises 13 residues. The germline gives CDR1 MNHEY, CDR2 SMNVEV (reference sequence). The CDR3 spells CASSLWSVHEQFF. CDR3 nucleotides: TGTGCCAGCAGTTTATGGAGCGTCCATGAGCAGTTCTTC.

The V call is TRBV28, the J call TRBJ1-1; perhaps TRBD1 as D (5 bases). The germline V and J ends were trimmed by 5 bases and 7 bases, with 17 bases remaining between them. The CDR3 is 14 residues long. In germline, CDR1 is MDHEN, CDR2 SYDVKM. In DNA, the CDR3 is TGTGCCAGCAGTGGCAGGACAATCGCTCTTGAAGCTTTCTTT. It yields the protein CASSGRTIALEAFF.

This clone was recorded only once. The rearrangement uses TRBV5-4 and TRBJ2-5, with 7 bases that match TRBD2. CDR1 is SGHNT and CDR2 is YYREEE in the germline V gene (reference sequence). The CDR3 is 15 amino acids. The junction had 6 bases not matched to a gene; V was cut back by 4 bases and J by 0 bases. The CDR3 DNA reads as TGTGCCAGCAGCCGTCTAGCGGAGTACCAAGAGACCCAGTACTTC. Its translation is CASSRLAEYQETQYF.

This sequence joins TRBV5-4 and TRBJ1-3; no clear D. The V end was cut by 1 base, the J end by 8 bases, with 10 bases between. CDR3 length equals 13 residues. Germline values: CDR1 SGHNT, CDR2 YYREEE (reference sequence). The CDR3 sequence: CASSLSLEDTIYF. In DNA form, the CDR3 reads TGTGCCAGCAGCTTGAGTTTGGAGGACACCATATATTTT.

The gene calls are TRBV19 and TRBJ2-1; 11 bases map to TRBD2. J was trimmed by 4 bases and V by 10 bases; bases with no gene match: 12. CDR3 size: 16 residues. Germline V CDR1 and CDR2: LNHDA, SQIVND (reference sequence). CDR3 nucleotides: TGTGCCACCACAGTCGGGACTAGCGGTTGGTACAATGAGCAGTTCTTC. Translated, it gives CATTVGTSGWYNEQFF.

The CDR3 here is CSVMGVYQRETQYF. The CDR3 DNA reads as TGCAGCGTTATGGGGGTCTATCAGCGGGAGACCCAGTACTTC. The chain links TRBV29-1 to TRBJ2-5, with D perhaps TRBD1 or TRBD2 (5 bases each). Germline CDR1 is SQVTM and CDR2 is ANQGSEA. The CDR3 runs to 14 residues. Between the trimmed V and J ends, which lost 5 bases and 5 bases, there was a span of 18 bases.

The DNA of the CDR3 is TGTGCCAGCAGTTTCCAGCCGACAGACAATGAGCAGTTCTTC. It specifies CASSFQPTDNEQFF. V is TRBV28 and J is TRBJ2-1; D possibly corresponds to TRBD1 (5 bases). Between the trimmed V and J ends, which lost 3 bases and 5 bases, there was a span of 11 bases. The CDR3 covers 14 residues. Germline V CDR1 and CDR2: MDHEN, SYDVKM.

The J gene is TRBJ2-7, the V gene TRBV19; 12 bases agree with TRBD1. This CDR3 is 16 amino acids long. J lost 6 bases, V lost 8 bases, and 14 bases had no gene match. CDR1 LNHDA and CDR2 SQIVND come from the germline V gene (reference sequence). This chain's CDR3 is CASGDRDRGRISEQYF. CDR3 DNA sequence: TGTGCCAGTGGGGACCGGGACAGGGGGCGAATTTCCGAGCAGTACTTC.

The chain has TRBV27 and TRBJ2-7, with a possible D match to TRBD1 (6 bases). The germline V gene encodes CDR1 MNHEY and CDR2 SMNVEV (reference sequence). The CDR3 runs 16 residues. Deletions cut 2 bases from V and 1 base from J, with 15 bases between. Written as DNA, the CDR3 is TGTGCCAGCAGTTTAGGCCCAGGGGAATTATCCTACGAGCAGTACTTC. Protein: CASSLGPGELSYEQYF.

This chain links TRBV27 with TRBJ2-7; no definite D call. CDR3 length equals 15 residues. Germline V gene sequence: CDR1 MNHEY, CDR2 SMNVEV (reference sequence). The ends were cut back, 4 bases at V and 3 bases at J, with 16 bases in the middle. The CDR3 sequence is CASSSSPVLGYEQYF. CDR3 DNA sequence: TGTGCCAGCAGTTCCAGCCCTGTTCTTGGCTACGAGCAGTACTTC.

V is TRBV9 and J is TRBJ1-2, with 8 bases matching TRBD1. The CDR3 spans 15 residues. The V and J ends lost 4 bases and 6 bases, in that order; junction bases with no gene match: 11. Germline V gene data show CDR1 as SGDLS and CDR2 as YYNGEE. CDR3 DNA sequence: TGTGCCAGCAGCCCGAGAATCGACAGGGGCAATGGCTACACCTTC. It encodes CASSPRIDRGNGYTF. The entire variable domain, with the rest obtained from reference TRBV9 and TRBJ1-2, is as follows: DSGVTQTPKHLITATGQRVTLRCSPRSGDLSVYWYQQSLDQGLQFLIQYYNGEERAKGNILERFSAQQFPDLHSELNLSSLELGDSALYFCASSPRIDRGNGYTFGSGTRLTVV.

V gene TRBV21-1 combines with J gene TRBJ2-6; whether TRBD1, the table's D call, matches the DNA was not checked. TRBV21-1 is tagged as a pseudogene. The CDR3 runs 20 residues. CDR3 sequence: CASSKARRQGDLPGANVLTF. CDR3 bases: TGTGCCAGCAGCAAAGCGCGCAGACAGGGCGATCTGCCCGGGGCCAACGTCCTGACTTTC.

The CDR3 region is CASSLRSSGSSYEQYF. The CDR3 region has the DNA TGTGCCAGCAGTTTAAGGTCTAGCGGAAGCTCCTACGAGCAGTACTTC. V and J are TRBV27 and TRBJ2-7; TRBD2 matches 7 bases. The germline V gene encodes CDR1 MNHEY and CDR2 SMNVEV (reference sequence). This CDR3 has 16 amino acids. The J segment lost 0 bases and the V segment lost 2 bases, leaving 7 bases of the junction unmatched.

The chain is built from TRBV30 and TRBJ2-3, with TRBD2 identical over 11 bases. The CDR3 covers 15 residues. The germline CDR1 and CDR2 sequences are GTSNPN and SVGIG (reference sequence). The junction had 7 bases not matched to a gene; V was cut back by 0 bases and J by 8 bases. The CDR3 sequence is CAWSVQGSGGGTQYF. DNA of the CDR3: TGTGCCTGGAGTGTACAAGGTAGCGGGGGGGGTACGCAGTATTTT.

The rearrangement links TRBV19 to TRBJ2-5, with 9 bases identical to TRBD1. Germline CDR1 LNHDA, CDR2 SQIVND (reference sequence). The CDR3 consists of 13 residues. Trimming cost V 8 bases and J 9 bases; bases outside gene matches: 10. CDR3 sequence reads: CASGDRVGSSQYF. The CDR3 DNA sequence: TGTGCCAGTGGGGACAGGGTAGGGTCGTCCCAGTACTTC. Full variable domain (outside the CDR3, taken from reference TRBV19 and TRBJ2-5): DGGITQSPKYLFRKEGQNVTLSCEQNLNHDAMYWYRQDPGQGLRLIYYSQIVNDFQKGDIAEGYSVSREKKESFPLTVTSAQKNPTAFYLCASGDRVGSSQYFGPGTRLLVL.

The chain combines TRBV2 with TRBJ2-1; 12 bases map to TRBD2. This CDR3 comprises 15 residues. The V and J ends lost 0 bases and 14 bases, in that order; junction bases with no gene match: 8. Germline V lookup: CDR1 SNHLY, CDR2 FYNNEI. CDR3: CASSEAWASGRDEFF. The DNA of the CDR3 is TGTGCCAGCAGTGAAGCGTGGGCTAGCGGGAGGGATGAGTTCTTC.

Note on this clone: The sample contains more than one DNA sequence encoding this CDR3. This rearrangement joins TRBV7-9 to TRBJ1-5; D remains unclear. CDR1 is SEHNR, CDR2 FQNEAQ, per germline (reference sequence). The CDR3 spans 14 residues. Between the trimmed V and J ends, which lost 1 base and 3 bases, there was a span of 7 bases. The CDR3 here is CASSLGADNQPQHF. CDR3 in DNA: TGTGCCAGCAGCTTAGGTGCAGACAATCAGCCCCAGCATTTT. Using reference TRBV7-9 and TRBJ1-5 for the parts outside the CDR3, the full variable domain is DTGVSQNPRHKITKRGQNVTFRCDPISEHNRLYWYRQTLGQGPEFLTYFQNEAQLEKSRLLSDRFSAERPKGSFSTLEIQRTEQGDSAMYLCASSLGADNQPQHFGDGTRLSIL.

V and J are TRBV4-1 and TRBJ1-2; 9 nucleotides agree with TRBD1. Losses at the gene ends were 3 bases for V and 0 bases for J; bases not matched to a gene: 2. Germline CDR1 and CDR2: MGHRA and YSYEKL. The CDR3 extends over 15 amino acids. The CDR3 DNA reads as TGCGCCAGCAGCCAGGGACAGGGACCTAACTATGGCTACACCTTC. Its protein is CASSQGQGPNYGYTF.

The genes are TRBV11-1 and TRBJ2-1, with D perhaps matching TRBD2 (5 bases). The ends were cut back, 3 bases at V and 5 bases at J, with 11 bases in the middle. The germline V gene has CDR1 SGHAT and CDR2 FQDESV (reference sequence). The CDR3 consists of 14 residues. DNA of the CDR3: TGTGCCAGCAGCTTCGAGGACTGGAACAATGAGCAGTTCTTC. This encodes CASSFEDWNNEQFF. The whole variable domain, remainder taken from reference TRBV11-1 and TRBJ2-1, is EAEVAQSPRYKITEKSQAVAFWCDPISGHATLYWYRQILGQGPELLVQFQDESVVDDSQLPKDRFSAERLKGVDSTLKIQPAELGDSAMYLCASSFEDWNNEQFFGPGTRLTVL.

The chain carries TRBV6-1 and TRBJ2-7, with a possible D match to TRBD2 (6 bases). Germline V lookup: CDR1 MNHNS, CDR2 SASEGT. V was trimmed by 1 base and J by 1 base, leaving 17 bases between them. The CDR3 has 17 amino acids. The CDR3, as DNA: TGTGCCAGCAGTGAAGATGGTTGGGGGGACCGGTCCTACGAGCAGTACTTC. Translating it yields CASSEDGWGDRSYEQYF.